The rows below give T cell receptor beta chains drawn from one sample of a study of cytomegalovirus exposure and HLA in healthy donors. TCRdb keeps only in-frame clones here, not all; method: immunoSEQ multiplex PCR. The listing contains about 170,000 clones. The sample comprised PBMCs. These receptors were obtained from a woman younger than 35 in good health and CMV-seropositive. Both conserved end residues are part of each CDR3. A D gene is named only where the DNA matches it firmly.

15,TRBV5-4,-,TRBJ2-3,CASSLASYSTDTQYF,TGTGCCAGCAGCCTAGCTAGCTATAGCACAGATACGCAGTATTTT
14,TRBV6-5,-,TRBJ2-7,CASRPQALPYEQYF,TGTGCCAGCAGGCCCCAGGCGCTCCCCTACGAGCAGTACTTC
15,TRBV7-8,TRBD1,TRBJ1-2,CASSLAPGGDYGYTF,TGTGCCAGCAGCTTAGCGCCAGGGGGCGACTATGGCTACACCTTC
16,TRBV27,TRBD1,TRBJ1-4,CASSFTNRGEREKLFF,TGTGCCAGCAGTTTCACCAACAGGGGCGAACGTGAAAAACTGTTTTTT
14,TRBV27,-,TRBJ2-5,CASSLRLAIEVEYF,TGTGCCAGCAGTTTAAGGCTAGCTATTGAGGTGGAGTACTTC
13,TRBV30,TRBD1,TRBJ2-2,CGGQGVFTGELFF,TGCGGCGGGCAGGGGGTTTTCACCGGGGAGCTGTTTTTT
14,TRBV19,TRBD1,TRBJ2-5,CASRDRGRGETQYF,TGTGCCAGTAGGGACAGGGGGAGAGGGGAGACCCAGTACTTC
14,TRBV2,-,TRBJ1-1,CASSEGGVNTEAFF,TGTGCCAGCAGTGAAGGGGGAGTGAACACTGAAGCTTTCTTT
13,TRBV30,-,TRBJ2-7,CAWDGTDPYEQYF,TGTGCCTGGGATGGGACTGATCCCTACGAGCAGTACTTC
14,TRBV11-1,TRBD2,TRBJ2-5,CASSPGLAGETQYF,TGTGCCAGCAGCCCGGGGCTAGCGGGAGAGACCCAGTACTTC
14,TRBV21-1,-,TRBJ2-7,CASSRRRPLYEQYF,TGTGCCAGCAGCCGCCGGCGGCCCCTCTACGAGCAGTACTTC
14,TRBV6-5,TRBD1,TRBJ1-4,CASRPDRDVGKLFF,TGTGCCAGCAGACCCGACAGGGATGTTGGAAAACTGTTTTTT
17,TRBV9,-,TRBJ2-2,CASSVGGGGANTGELFF,TGTGCCAGCAGCGTAGGAGGCGGGGGCGCGAACACCGGGGAGCTGTTTTTT
16,TRBV7-9,-,TRBJ2-3,CASSFRRDTNTDTQYF,TGTGCCAGCAGCTTCCGACGGGACACAAACACAGATACGCAGTATTTT